Below, 17 T cell receptor beta chains from the same sample are listed, as sequenced in a study of neurological immune-mediated disorders. TCRdb re-called the 5' RACE reads through MiXCR, storing one row per CDR3 protein. The sample has roughly 21,000 distinct CDR3 sequences, about 16% seen once. The sample was PBMCs. These receptors were obtained from a female donor with HTLV-1-associated myelopathy (HAM/TSP).

There are many counts of this clonotype. The CDR3 is CASSKDTGELFF. CDR3 coding DNA: TGTGCCAGCAGCAAGGACACCGGGGAGCTGTTTTTT. The chain combines TRBV6-1 with TRBJ2-2; D gene uncertain. The length of the CDR3 is 12 residues. Germline assignment: CDR1 MNHNS and CDR2 SASEGT. Deletions cut 6 bases from V and 3 bases from J, with 5 bases between.

At least ten counts were recorded for this clonotype. The chain joins TRBV9 to TRBJ1-4, with D possibly being TRBD1 (5 bases). With 0 bases removed from V and 4 bases from J, the gap between germline ends came to 13 bases. Germline-derived CDR1 and CDR2 are SGDLS and YYNGEE. The CDR3 runs 16 residues. The CDR3: CASSVGDGQLNEKLFF. In DNA form, the CDR3 reads TGTGCCAGCAGCGTAGGGGACGGCCAGCTTAATGAAAAACTGTTTTTT.

This clonotype was recorded many times. This chain links TRBV7-3 with TRBJ2-5; D possibly uses TRBD1 or TRBD2 (6 bases each). Germline V lookup: CDR1 SGHTA, CDR2 FQGTGA. The ends were cut back, 5 bases at V and 5 bases at J, with 18 bases in the middle. This CDR3 has 15 residues. The CDR3 sequence is CASSPGGRGRETQYF. DNA of the CDR3: TGTGCCAGCAGCCCCGGGGGCAGGGGAAGGGAGACCCAGTACTTC.

V usage is TRBV20-1 and J usage is TRBJ1-3; D remains ambiguous. Germline CDR1 reads DFQATT; CDR2 reads SNEGSKA (reference sequence). The CDR3 is 13 residues long. Trimming pared 1 base from V and 9 bases from J, leaving 13 bases between. CDR3 residues: CSARGLLDGTIYF. In nucleotides, the CDR3 is TGCAGTGCTAGAGGACTGCTGGATGGCACCATATATTTT.

This clonotype is medium-sized (0.01 to 0.1%) by share. This chain links TRBV29-1 with TRBJ1-2; TRBD1 aligns across 7 bases. V lost 4 bases, J lost 1 base, and 6 bases stayed unmatched. Germline lookup yields CDR1 SQVTM and CDR2 ANQGSEA. The CDR3 totals 14 residues. CDR3 sequence (DNA): TGCAGCGTTGCCCCCGGACAGGTTAACTATGGCTACACCTTC. Protein product: CSVAPGQVNYGYTF.

Many counts were recorded for this clonotype. V usage is TRBV7-6 and J usage is TRBJ2-7, with D possibly TRBD2 on 5 matching bases. The ends were cut back, 1 base at V and 2 bases at J, with 12 bases in the middle. CDR1 is SGHVS, CDR2 FNYEAQ, per germline. The CDR3 is 15 residues long. The CDR3 loop is CASSLGGEITYEQYF. DNA of the CDR3: TGTGCCAGCAGCTTAGGTGGGGAGATAACCTACGAGCAGTACTTC.

This clonotype was seen many times. This chain connects TRBV7-9 to TRBJ2-7; the D gene is possibly TRBD2 (6 bases). There are 13 residues in the CDR3. V lost 5 bases, J lost 2 bases, and 10 bases lay in between. Germline V gene lookup returns CDR1 SEHNR and CDR2 FQNEAQ (reference sequence). In DNA, the CDR3 is TGTGCCAGCAGCAGGCGGGGCGCCTACGAGCAGTACTTC. Its protein is CASSRRGAYEQYF.

This clonotype was observed at least ten times. CDR3 region: CASRPGAEGTSTDTQYF. CDR3 sequence (DNA): TGTGCCAGCAGACCAGGGGCGGAAGGGACTAGCACAGATACGCAGTATTTT. This chain connects TRBV28 to TRBJ2-3, with D perhaps TRBD1 or TRBD2 (6 bases each). Germline V gene data show CDR1 as MDHEN and CDR2 as SYDVKM. Between the trimmed V and J ends, which lost 6 bases and 0 bases, there was a span of 19 bases. This CDR3 has 17 amino acids.

This clonotype was picked up a small number of times. A much more abundant neighbour one base away suggests this may be a read error. This chain uses TRBV28 with TRBJ1-5; tentative D call: TRBD1 (6 bases). The length of the CDR3 is 17 residues. Between the trimmed V and J ends, which lost 4 bases and 3 bases, there was a span of 19 bases. Looked up from germline, CDR1 is MDHEN and CDR2 is SYDVKM. CDR3 in amino acids: CASSSNRDRYINQPQHF. CDR3 in DNA: TGTGCCAGCAGTTCCAACAGGGATAGGTATATCAATCAGCCCCAGCATTTT.

There are many counts of this clonotype. The V and J genes are TRBV5-1 and TRBJ2-3; unclear D gene. The germline V and J ends were trimmed by 3 bases and 3 bases, with 5 bases remaining between them. The CDR3 loop spans 12 amino acids. Germline CDR1 SGHRS, CDR2 YFSETQ. DNA of the CDR3: TGCGCCAGCAGCTCACCGACAGATACGCAGTATTTT. Amino acids: CASSSPTDTQYF.

This clonotype was seen many times. The J gene is TRBJ1-3, the V gene TRBV20-1; D is perhaps TRBD1 (6 bases). Germline V CDR1 and CDR2: DFQATT, SNEGSKA (reference sequence). The CDR3 covers 15 residues. Trimming left V 6 bases short and J 2 bases short, with 17 bases between. CDR3 sequence (DNA): TGCAGTGCCCGGCTTGGGGGGGCCGCTGGAAACACCATATATTTT. Protein product: CSARLGGAAGNTIYF.

Ten or more counts support this clonotype. The CDR3, as DNA: TGTGCCAGCAGTTACGACGGCCTTTATGGCTACACCTTC. It specifies CASSYDGLYGYTF. The rearrangement uses TRBV6-5 and TRBJ1-2, with D unresolved. The germline gives CDR1 MNHEY, CDR2 SVGAGI. Trimming pared 2 bases from V and 5 bases from J, leaving 9 bases between. The CDR3 is 13 residues long.

In its sample, this clonotype was seen many times. This chain joins TRBV11-2 and TRBJ2-3; D possibly corresponds to TRBD2 (5 bases). With 5 bases removed from V and 10 bases from J, the gap between germline ends came to 16 bases. CDR1 and CDR2 (germline): SGHAT, FQNNGV. CDR3 length: 13 amino acids. The CDR3 spells CASSHLAGVAQYF. CDR3 in DNA: TGTGCCAGCAGCCACCTCGCGGGTGTTGCGCAGTATTTT.

This clonotype rates as medium-sized. This chain connects TRBV20-1 to TRBJ1-6, with a weak D call TRBD1 (6 bases). Deletions cut 6 bases from V and 0 bases from J, with 9 bases between. CDR3 length: 14 amino acids. Looked up from germline, CDR1 is DFQATT and CDR2 is SNEGSKA (reference sequence). CDR3 sequence reads: CSALDSSYNSPLHF. CDR3 nucleotides: TGCAGTGCCCTGGACAGCTCCTATAATTCACCCCTCCACTTT.

This clonotype occurred many times. The chain has TRBV24-1 and TRBJ2-1, with 13 bases fitting TRBD2. The CDR3 totals 16 residues. Germline values: CDR1 KGHDR, CDR2 SFDVKD. V lost 4 bases, J lost 9 bases, and 8 bases stayed unmatched. The chain's CDR3 is CATSESWGLAGSEQFF. The CDR3 DNA follows: TGTGCCACCAGTGAAAGCTGGGGACTAGCGGGATCTGAGCAGTTCTTC.

This clonotype was counted at least ten times. The chain has TRBV5-1 and TRBJ2-2; possibly TRBD2 for D (5 bases). V lost 4 bases to trimming and J lost 5 bases, with 6 bases between them. The germline V gene has CDR1 SGHRS and CDR2 YFSETQ. The CDR3 sequence is 12 residues long. The CDR3 protein is CASSRGTGELFF. The CDR3 region has the DNA TGCGCCAGCAGCCGGGGTACCGGGGAGCTGTTTTTT. Full variable domain (outside the CDR3, taken from reference TRBV5-1 and TRBJ2-2): KAGVTQTPRYLIKTRGQQVTLSCSPISGHRSVSWYQQTPGQGLQFLFEYFSETQRNKGNFPGRFSGRQFSNSRSEMNVSTLELGDSALYLCASSRGTGELFFGEGSRLTVL.

This chain connects TRBV5-1 to TRBJ2-7, with 8 bases fitting TRBD2. The CDR3 totals 14 residues. Trimming cost V 4 bases and J 3 bases; bases outside gene matches: 6. Germline CDR1 reads SGHRS; CDR2 reads YFSETQ. The CDR3: CASSIAGGGYEQYF. The CDR3, as DNA: TGCGCCAGCAGCATTGCGGGGGGCGGCTACGAGCAGTACTTC.